The 23 T cell receptor beta chains reported below all come from one sample, sequenced in a study of cytomegalovirus exposure and HLA in healthy donors listed by TCRdb under 2017. Library creation used the immunoSEQ multiplex PCR assay. TCRdb limited this immuneACCESS table to in-frame rearrangements with V and J called. A share of clones is missing; checked studies link under half to unresolved V genes, and the rest is unexplained. Across this sample there are about 400,000 clones, with about nine tenths seen only once. The ten largest clones add up to roughly 0.82% of the sample. Material for sequencing was PBMCs. These receptors were obtained from a woman aged 18-29 years in good health and CMV-seronegative.

The chain couples TRBV6-5 to TRBJ1-2; 8 positions agree with TRBD1. The CDR3 is made up of 15 amino acids. Germline-derived CDR1 and CDR2 are MNHEY and SVGAGI. V lost 2 bases, J lost 0 bases, and 2 bases stayed unmatched. The DNA of the CDR3 is TGTGCCAGCAGTTACATACAGGGGGCTAACTATGGCTACACCTTC. Protein: CASSYIQGANYGYTF.

V and J are TRBV4-1 and TRBJ2-7; D unresolved. Germline-derived CDR1 and CDR2 are MGHRA and YSYEKL. CDR3 size: 15 residues. Trimming left V 1 base short and J 0 bases short, with 10 bases between. The CDR3 is CASSQGVQASYEQYF. CDR3 sequence (DNA): TGCGCCAGCAGCCAAGGCGTTCAAGCCTCCTACGAGCAGTACTTC.

The chain employs TRBV29-1 and TRBJ2-4; 8 bases map to TRBD1. The CDR3 extends over 16 amino acids. CDR1 is SQVTM, CDR2 ANQGSEA, per germline. Germline trimming cut 5 bases from V and 1 base from J; bases unmatched to any gene: 10. The CDR3 spells CSVSGQGTFAKNIQYF. The DNA of the CDR3 is TGCAGCGTTTCCGGACAGGGAACTTTCGCCAAAAACATTCAGTACTTC.

The chain combines TRBV10-3 with TRBJ2-5, with a weak D call TRBD1 (6 bases). The CDR3 spans 14 residues. Germline V gives CDR1 ENHRY, CDR2 SYGVKD. V dropped 6 bases and J dropped 5 bases, with 16 bases sitting between them. The CDR3 reads CAIRGPSQGETQYF. CDR3 bases: TGTGCCATCAGAGGTCCGAGCCAGGGGGAGACCCAGTACTTC.

V gene TRBV4-2 combines with J gene TRBJ2-7, with D maybe TRBD2 (5 bases). The V end lost 1 base, the J end lost 1 base, and 11 bases lay between the germline ends. Per the germline V gene, CDR1 is LGHNA and CDR2 is YNFKEQ. CDR3 length: 15 amino acids. The CDR3 DNA follows: TGTGCCAGCAGCCAAGGGGCAGGAGGATCCTACGAGCAGTACTTC. This codes for CASSQGAGGSYEQYF.

The chain carries TRBV2 and TRBJ1-1; a possible D gene is TRBD1 (6 bases). The CDR3 spans 17 residues. CDR1 is SNHLY and CDR2 is FYNNEI in the germline V gene. V was cut by 6 bases and J by 0 bases, with 20 bases left in between. The CDR3 region has the DNA TGTGCCAGCAGCCCCGCCTTTGACAGGACCATGAACACTGAAGCTTTCTTT. Protein product: CASSPAFDRTMNTEAFF.

This sequence joins TRBV2 and TRBJ2-1; no clear D. The germline V gene encodes CDR1 SNHLY and CDR2 FYNNEI. V gave up 5 bases and J gave up 4 bases, with 12 bases separating them. The CDR3 is 14 amino acids. CDR3: CASSLGFSYNEQFF. The CDR3 bases are TGTGCCAGCAGTCTAGGTTTTAGTTACAATGAGCAGTTCTTC.

This clone was counted a few times. The CDR3 protein is CASSSQTYSYEQYF. The CDR3, as DNA: TGTGCCAGCAGCTCACAGACCTACTCCTACGAGCAGTACTTC. The V call is TRBV11-2, the J call TRBJ2-7; D unresolved. Germline V lookup: CDR1 SGHAT, CDR2 FQNNGV. This CDR3 contains 14 residues. Trimming left V 4 bases short and J 0 bases short, with 10 bases between.

The chain joins TRBV6-5 to TRBJ1-2; TRBD1 aligns across 7 bases. Germline assignment: CDR1 MNHEY and CDR2 SVGAGI. V was clipped by 6 bases and J by 8 bases; unmatched bases: 9. The CDR3 loop spans 13 amino acids. CDR3 DNA: TGTGCCAGCAGCCTGACAGGGATAGACGGCTACACCTTC. Translating gives CASSLTGIDGYTF.

The V gene is TRBV6-1, the J gene TRBJ1-5; no firm D call. V was cut by 3 bases and J by 6 bases, with 6 bases left in between. This CDR3 spans 12 amino acids. The germline V gene has CDR1 MNHNS and CDR2 SASEGT. The CDR3 here is CASSEGGQPQHF. As DNA, the CDR3 is TGTGCCAGCAGTGAGGGAGGTCAGCCCCAGCATTTT.

This clone was seen just once. This chain joins TRBV2 and TRBJ2-2; 9 positions match TRBD2. CDR3 length: 15 residues. Per the germline V gene, CDR1 is SNHLY and CDR2 is FYNNEI. The J segment lost 7 bases and the V segment lost 2 bases, leaving 5 bases of the junction unmatched. CDR3 DNA: TGTGCCAGCAGTGAAATAGCGGGAGAATTCGGGGAGCTGTTTTTT. Residues: CASSEIAGEFGELFF.

This clone was detected only once. V gene TRBV4-2 combines with J gene TRBJ2-2; a possible D gene is TRBD1 (7 bases). The CDR3 is 16 residues long. V was pared by 0 bases and J by 7 bases, with 15 bases between. Germline V gene sequence: CDR1 LGHNA, CDR2 YNFKEQ. This chain's CDR3 is CASSQDLAGGSGELFF. In DNA, the CDR3 is TGTGCCAGCAGCCAAGATTTGGCAGGGGGGAGCGGGGAGCTGTTTTTT.

V and J are TRBV28 and TRBJ1-5; D is unresolved. The V gene lost 2 bases and the J gene lost 0 bases, with 8 bases spanning the gap. From germline, CDR1 is MDHEN and CDR2 SYDVKM. The CDR3 is 15 amino acids. The CDR3 reads CASSLGQYSNQPQHF. CDR3 nucleotide sequence: TGTGCCAGCAGTTTAGGGCAGTATAGCAATCAGCCCCAGCATTTT.

V usage is TRBV2 and J usage is TRBJ2-3; D might be TRBD1 (5 bases). Germline V CDR1 and CDR2: SNHLY, FYNNEI. With 1 base removed from V and 4 bases from J, the gap between germline ends came to 12 bases. CDR3 length equals 15 residues. The CDR3 loop reads CASSEEGAGADTQYF. The CDR3 DNA is TGTGCCAGCAGTGAAGAAGGGGCCGGTGCAGATACGCAGTATTTT.

Written as DNA, the CDR3 is TGTGCCAGCAGGCGCGGACTAGCGGGGGGAGACGAGCAGTACTTC. Translation: CASRRGLAGGDEQYF. This sequence joins TRBV2 and TRBJ2-7, with TRBD2 matching 14 bases. J gave up 5 bases and V 6 bases, and 6 bases lay outside the gene matches. CDR3 length equals 15 residues. The germline CDR1 and CDR2 sequences are SNHLY and FYNNEI.

The chain couples TRBV30 to TRBJ1-1; perhaps TRBD1 as D (5 bases). The CDR3 covers 13 residues. Germline assignment: CDR1 GTSNPN and CDR2 SVGIG (reference sequence). The ends were cut back, 5 bases at V and 5 bases at J, with 15 bases in the middle. Here the CDR3 reads CAWDPAGKTEAFF. CDR3 DNA sequence: TGTGCCTGGGATCCCGCAGGGAAGACTGAAGCTTTCTTT.

Concerning this clone itself: The likely explanation is a read error, given a far larger clone one base away. Additional DNA sequences in this sample encode the identical CDR3. V gene TRBV7-2 combines with J gene TRBJ1-2; 7 bases agree with TRBD1. CDR3 length: 13 amino acids. Trimming at V came to 4 bases and at J to 2 bases, leaving 1 base not matched to a gene. Germline V gene lookup returns CDR1 SGHTA and CDR2 FQGNSA. CDR3 sequence: CASSSGQNYGYTF. The CDR3 bases are TGTGCCAGCAGCTCGGGACAGAACTATGGCTACACCTTC.

The V call is TRBV2, the J call TRBJ2-7; no reliable D call. Germline CDR1 SNHLY, CDR2 FYNNEI. This CDR3 is built from 15 residues. V was pared by 1 base and J by 0 bases, with 10 bases between. In DNA form, the CDR3 reads TGTGCCAGCAGTGAAGGAACATCATACTCCTACGAGCAGTACTTC. Translated, it gives CASSEGTSYSYEQYF.

The chain carries TRBV19 and TRBJ2-1; the D gene is possibly TRBD1 (5 bases). The CDR3 covers 16 residues. Germline CDR1 LNHDA, CDR2 SQIVND (reference sequence). V was cut by 0 bases and J by 5 bases, with 14 bases left in between. As DNA, the CDR3 is TGTGCCAGTAGTATAGATGGGCAGGGTGGGGACAATGAGCAGTTCTTC. Encoded protein: CASSIDGQGGDNEQFF.

In this sample, this clone turned up once. The chain employs TRBV27 and TRBJ2-1; 7 positions agree with TRBD2. The CDR3 is made up of 16 amino acids. Germline-derived CDR1 and CDR2 are MNHEY and SMNVEV (reference sequence). J gave up 3 bases and V 2 bases, and 7 bases lay outside the gene matches. The CDR3 DNA sequence: TGTGCCAGCAGTTTAGGGGGGGTACCCCTCTACAATGAGCAGTTCTTC. This gives the protein CASSLGGVPLYNEQFF.

This clone was seen more than once but under ten times. This chain uses TRBV5-1 with TRBJ2-3, with 13 bases matching TRBD2. This CDR3 has 15 residues. Per germline, CDR1 SGHRS and CDR2 YFSETQ. J gave up 4 bases and V 1 base, and 0 bases lay outside the gene matches. The CDR3 spells CASSLTSGGADTQYF. The CDR3 nucleotides read TGCGCCAGCAGCTTGACTAGCGGGGGGGCAGATACGCAGTATTTT.

The rearrangement joins TRBV27 to TRBJ2-1; TRBD2 aligns across 8 bases. Germline V lookup: CDR1 MNHEY, CDR2 SMNVEV (reference sequence). The CDR3 contains 17 residues. V shed 2 bases and J 4 bases; nucleotides not matched to a gene: 10. The CDR3 DNA follows: TGTGCCAGCAGTTTACAGGGCCCTAGCGGGCTTTACAATGAGCAGTTCTTC. It translates to CASSLQGPSGLYNEQFF.

The chain has TRBV6-1 and TRBJ2-7, with no clear D. In germline, CDR1 is MNHNS, CDR2 SASEGT. This CDR3 has 15 residues. Between the trimmed V and J ends, which lost 0 bases and 1 base, there was a span of 10 bases. The CDR3 bases are TGTGCCAGCAGTGAAGCGCGGTCGGATTCCTACGAGCAGTACTTC. Protein: CASSEARSDSYEQYF.